A single T cell receptor beta chain is shown here with its context. Its antigen is still unknown. Base qualities are not recorded, but no much larger clone differs from it by a single base. In total, more than 500 healthy bone marrow donors made up the cohort. Cohort members were all nominally healthy when sampled, although unrecorded immune exposures were likely present. The donor tested CMV seronegative, placing the donor among the roughly 400 seronegative members of the cohort. A peripheral blood sample was collected from each donor, and TCR beta sequencing was performed on peripheral blood mononuclear cells. The Qiagen DNeasy Blood Extraction Kit was used to extract genomic DNA from the blood cell samples. The data derive from a study of cytomegalovirus exposure and HLA in healthy donors (dated by TCRdb to 2016 to 2017). Regarding the research as a whole: An earlier analysis of approximately 590 of the donors reported 250 to 350 Gb of sequence data and more than 90 million unique TCR beta sequences from around 200 million T cells. Donor age, sex, ethnicity and CMV serostatus were compiled alongside the repertoire data. A later analysis re-examined previously published TCR beta repertoires from several hundred donors and added high-resolution HLA genotyping to investigate patterns of TCR occurrence. The aim of the study was to test whether cataloging public T cell receptors could identify signatures of past pathogen exposure. A later genetic analysis used genome-wide SNP genotypes for 398 of the 666 donors, treating that subset as a discovery cohort. Of the approximately 400 genotyped donors, about 80% fell in the genetic ancestry cluster associated with self-reported Caucasian donors. Roughly five DR-DQ haplotypes were handled as single units for association and clustering, since linkage in the cohort was strong. An earlier analysis of a few hundred of the donors applied high-throughput TCR beta sequencing to assess whether each TCR beta V gene segment acted as functional or pseudogenic. Every repertoire in the discovery cohort had been generated on one and the same sequencing platform. On average, roughly 250,000 unique TCR beta nucleotide sequences were sequenced per donor among about 400 genotyped donors of the cohort, with roughly 18% of those sequences being non-productive. Besides the first cohort of 666 subjects, a separate validation cohort made up of over 100 different subjects was used. The study used immunosequencing to profile the T cell repertoires of several hundred subjects and linked those repertoires to cytomegalovirus serostatus. Both class I and class II loci were covered by HLA typing, at four-digit resolution. Roughly 300 gigabases of sequencing data and approximately 92 million unique TCR sequences made up an early release that covered several hundred HLA-typed donors. Typing coverage differed by locus: A, B, C, DRB1 and DQB1 were typed in roughly 629-630 donors, DQA1 in 522, DPA1 in around 580, and DPB1 in approximately 450. Rather than using new phenotypic data, the later analysis identified candidate immune exposures from TCR beta sequences and from how often those sequences occurred across donors. The study combined high-throughput TCR immunosequencing, statistical association of individual TCRs with disease status, and machine learning to predict cytomegalovirus infection status.

CDR1 is given as MNHEY and CDR2 as SMNVEV, both from the germline V gene (reference sequence). Deletion took 3 bases off V and 9 bases off J, with a span of 15 bases between the germline ends. From cysteine to phenylalanine, the CDR3 is 15 amino acids long. Only the CDR3 DNA is retained, 45 bases long and in frame from the first base. The library was built by means of the immunoSEQ multiplex PCR assay. For the multiplex PCR, a mixture combining 60 forward primers for TCR Vbeta segments and 13 reverse primers for TCR Jbeta segments was used. A multiplex PCR assay on genomic DNA amplified the CDR3 region of rearranged TCR beta genes. On the Illumina HiSeq System, the amplified TCR beta libraries were sequenced as 87-base-pair reads. The original methods were these. A later analysis counted approximately 84 million unique TCR beta chains across the roughly 700 repertoires, and roughly 10 million of these chains were shared by at least two donors. A nearest-neighbor algorithm error-corrected the raw reads and collapsed the reads into unique sequences, merging closely related sequences to remove PCR and sequencing errors. To assign V, D and J gene segments, CDR3 sequences were aligned to IMGT reference sequences. For a sequence to be retained, a match of at least six nucleotides to both a V gene segment and a J gene segment was required. A rearrangement counted as productive if the CDR3 had no stop codons and remained in frame with V and J, and every other rearrangement counted as non-productive. Following IMGT convention, CDR3 was defined as the stretch from the second conserved V-encoded cysteine up to the conserved J-encoded phenylalanine. The earlier analysis of some 550 of the donors excluded any sequence lacking an unambiguous match to a single V gene segment. An earlier analysis of 450 to 650 of the donors called V segments functional above 56.7% productive rearrangements and segregating when the between-donor standard deviation exceeded 5%. A statistical classification framework was developed to diagnose cytomegalovirus status using the catalog of TCR beta chain sequences. In a later analysis, V and J genes were assigned by comparing TCR nucleotide sequences against IMGT/GENE-DB human TR gene sequences. A later analysis assigned CDR3 sequences and most-parsimonious VDJ recombination scenarios with the TCRdist pipeline. In a later analysis, every TCR beta chain was defined by the combination of its CDR3 amino acid sequence and its V-gene family, and reads without a unique V-gene family were dropped. As a way to deal with suspected cross-contamination and a sequencing artifact, a later analysis dropped approximately 570 nucleotide sequences that were highly shared and had low generation probability. A later analysis calculated a clonal expansion index for each public chain from normalized within-repertoire ranks of inferred template counts. In a later analysis, generation probabilities were computed using a VDJ recombination model fitted to out-of-frame rearrangements, and the results were checked against IGoR. In a later analysis, TCR-TCR, TCR-HLA and TCR-CMV co-occurrence was scored with hypergeometric tests, and a repertoire-size bias correction was applied to TCR pairs. False discovery rates were estimated in a later analysis by permuting HLA or CMV assignments 20 times. A later analysis grouped co-occurring TCRs with DBSCAN, adding TCRdist sequence similarity when clustering within HLA-allele-positive subsets. Repertoires with fewer than 30,000 or more than 120,000 public chains were left out of co-occurrence clustering, as were roughly five repertoires with anomalous nucleotide sharing. Not all clones reach the TCRdb copy of this immuneACCESS table, which keeps in-frame sequences only. Checked studies attribute under half of the gap to unresolved V genes and leave the rest unexplained. The D gene and trimming were derived from the DNA, and the V and J assignments and clone size from that table. The sample contains 150,000 to 200,000 clones, 60% to 80% of them found a single time. The ten largest clones represent 3.1% of the sample.

Paper-wide results and their limitations: The only immune exposure information available for the cohort was CMV serostatus. A cluster of highly shared sequence variants was judged likely to represent a technical artifact of the sequencing pipeline. In vitro tests confirmed that a few of the cytomegalovirus-associated TCR beta chains recognize cytomegalovirus antigens. Linkage disequilibrium might explain the correlated functional status among segregating V segments, but an unknown experimental factor could not be ruled out. The earlier analysis of some 540 of the donors excluded roughly 16 rarely observed V segments, including chromosome 9 orphons, because counts were too low. Specific HLA alleles were associated with roughly 16,000 TCR beta sequences at a false discovery rate of 0.05 in a later analysis. The study listed approximately 150 TCR beta chains as associated with cytomegalovirus. A later analysis found that TCR association rates varied across HLA loci, with DRB1 alleles showing the most associated TCRs and HLA-C alleles the fewest. Cytomegalovirus status was reported to be diagnosed by the classifier with high specificity and sensitivity in both the original and validation cohorts. In an earlier analysis of 587 of the donors, most TCR beta V segments appeared in productive rearrangements about 87% or about 30% of the time, broadly matching IMGT annotations. This cohort had only TCR beta chains sequenced, and the lack of alpha or paired-chain data limited which features could be detected. Across donors, most TCR sequences were observed very rarely, whereas some public TCRs were present in many individuals. Compared with the approximately 720-donor mean, donors in an Asian-associated ancestry cluster had fewer N-insertions in productive TCRs, according to a later genetic analysis. In a later analysis, several top co-occurrence clusters were reported to appear linked to parvovirus B19, influenza, CMV and Epstein-Barr virus. Because HLA typing was missing for some donors at each locus, association tests included only the typed subset. A further reported finding was that TCR beta sequences accurately predicted the HLA-A and HLA-B alleles for most subjects in the first cohort. Sequencing depth was assumed to be roughly uniform across donors in the presence/absence analyses, though that assumption may not hold. Compared with equally common non-associated chains, HLA-associated TCR beta chains in a later analysis were more clonally expanded and had lower generation probabilities. An association between a missense DCLRE1C variant and V-gene and J-gene trimming of TCR beta chains was found in a later genetic analysis and replicated in an independent cohort. The authors suggested that the approach could potentially be generalized to other disease states and immunological phenotypes. A later analysis found that most CMV-associated TCR beta chains appeared HLA-restricted, with HLA associations seemingly driven largely by CMV exposure. Strong co-occurrence of HLA alleles, especially DR and DQ, made assigning TCR associations to individual alleles difficult. Some IMGT-functional V segments, including TRBV6-2 and TRBV6-3, could not be told apart with the 87-base-pair reads, so those segments were excluded.

The material sequenced was PBMCs. The chain is encoded by TRBV27 joined to TRBJ1-6; possibly the D gene is TRBD1, per 6 matching bases. The TCR sequence derives from a female donor in good health and CMV-seronegative. The CDR3 has the sequence CASSFGRDISSPLHF. The DNA sequence reads TGTGCCAGCAGTTTCGGTCGGGACATTTCTTCACCCCTCCACTTT.